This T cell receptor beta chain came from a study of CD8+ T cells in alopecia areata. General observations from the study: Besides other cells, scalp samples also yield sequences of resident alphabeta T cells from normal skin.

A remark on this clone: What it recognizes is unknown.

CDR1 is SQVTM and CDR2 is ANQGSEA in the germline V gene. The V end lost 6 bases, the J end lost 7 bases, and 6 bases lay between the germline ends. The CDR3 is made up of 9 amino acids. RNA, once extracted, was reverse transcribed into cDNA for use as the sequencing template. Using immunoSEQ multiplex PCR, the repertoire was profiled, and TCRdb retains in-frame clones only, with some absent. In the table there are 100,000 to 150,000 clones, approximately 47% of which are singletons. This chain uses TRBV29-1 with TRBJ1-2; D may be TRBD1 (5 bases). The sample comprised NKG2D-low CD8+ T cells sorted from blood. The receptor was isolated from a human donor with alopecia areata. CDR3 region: CSVGAGYTF. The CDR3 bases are TGCAGCGTAGGGGCTGGCTACACCTTC.